A selection of T cell receptor beta chains follows, all from one sample in a study of patients and donors after allogeneic stem cell transplantation. TCRdb reprocessed the RT-PCR reads with MiXCR, giving one entry per CDR3 protein. The sample lists about a million distinct CDR3 sequences, about a sixth occurring once. Sequences were obtained from blood, either unsorted or a sorted T cell fraction (not recorded which). The origin of the receptors is a human donor who was either an allogeneic HSCT recipient or a stem cell or donor lymphocyte infusion donor (not recorded which). It is not recorded whose cells these are; they may come from a transplant donor. CDR3s include the opening cysteine and the closing phenylalanine or tryptophan. The order of the fields is clone size, J gene, D gene, V gene, CDR3 protein, CDR3 DNA. The D gene is left open where the match is weak. Clone size appears in some rows only: once, few, many, or a class for an expanded clone.

>-|TRBJ1-1|TRBD1|TRBV12-3/TRBV12-4
CASSLRTGGSAEAFF
TGTGCCAGCAGTTTACGGACAGGGGGCAGCGCTGAAGCTTTCTTT
>few|TRBJ2-3|-|TRBV4-2
CASSQGEGGGRSTDTQYF
TGTGCCAGCAGCCAAGGGGAGGGGGGAGGTCGTAGCACAGATACGCAGTATTTT
>-|TRBJ1-1|-|TRBV5-1
CASSRGGVKDTEAFF
TGCGCCAGCAGCCGAGGAGGGGTTAAGGACACTGAAGCTTTCTTT
>-|TRBJ2-5|-|TRBV10-3
CAISRGEETQYF
TGTGCCATCAGCAGGGGTGAGGAGACCCAGTACTTC
>few|TRBJ2-7|TRBD1|TRBV20-1
CSARSDRTNNYEQYF
TGCAGTGCTAGATCGGACAGGACAAATAACTACGAGCAGTACTTC
>-|TRBJ1-4|-|TRBV20-1
CSAGVVDEKLFF
TGCAGTGCAGGGGTGGTAGATGAAAAACTGTTTTTT
>few|TRBJ2-7|TRBD2|TRBV9
CASSVVGSGRSDEQYF
TGTGCCAGCAGCGTAGTTGGTAGCGGGAGAAGCGACGAGCAGTACTTC
>few|TRBJ1-3|-|TRBV12-3/TRBV12-4
CASSPRGAGNTIYF
TGTGCCAGCAGCCCCAGGGGAGCGGGAAACACCATATATTTT
>few|TRBJ2-5|-|TRBV11-2
CASSLRRWAGAGETQYF
TGTGCCAGCAGCTTAAGGCGTTGGGCGGGGGCCGGGGAGACCCAGTACTTC
>-|TRBJ2-5|-|TRBV28
CASSLIGGWGTQYF
TGTGCCAGCAGTTTAATAGGGGGATGGGGGACCCAGTACTTC
>-|TRBJ1-1|-|TRBV9
CASSVGPWPGETEAFF
TGTGCCAGCAGCGTGGGGCCGTGGCCGGGGGAGACTGAAGCTTTCTTT
>-|TRBJ2-3|-|TRBV27
CASSFRGGRTDTQYF
TGTGCCAGCAGTTTCAGGGGAGGGAGGACAGATACGCAGTATTTT
>-|TRBJ2-1|-|TRBV7-9
CASLGVGPYNEQFF
TGTGCCTCGCTCGGGGTGGGCCCCTACAATGAGCAGTTCTTC
>few|TRBJ2-2|-|TRBV12-3/TRBV12-4
CASSEVGVLGELFF
TGTGCCAGCAGTGAAGTGGGGGTTTTGGGGGAGCTGTTTTTT
>few|TRBJ1-1|-|TRBV7-9
CASSLDSKLNTEAFF
TGTGCCAGCAGCTTAGACAGCAAGCTTAACACTGAAGCTTTCTTT
>-|TRBJ1-1|TRBD1|TRBV18
CASSTLFGTGGEAFF
TGTGCCAGCTCAACGCTGTTTGGGACAGGAGGTGAAGCTTTCTTT
>-|TRBJ2-7|TRBD2|TRBV29-1
CSVATSAWQYF
TGCAGCGTCGCTACTAGCGCGTGGCAGTACTTC
>few|TRBJ1-1|TRBD1|TRBV5-1
CASRTGLNTEAFF
TGCGCCAGCCGGACAGGACTTAACACTGAAGCTTTCTTT
>once|TRBJ2-7|-|TRBV27
CASSRDGSSPYEQYF
TGTGCCAGCAGTCGGGACGGCAGCTCCCCCTACGAGCAGTACTTC
>few|TRBJ2-1|-|TRBV24-1
CATSDRTATYNEQFF
TGTGCCACCAGTGATCGGACAGCGACCTACAATGAGCAGTTCTTC
>few|TRBJ1-2|-|TRBV6-5
CASSYARGANYGYTF
TGTGCCAGCAGTTACGCCAGAGGGGCTAACTATGGCTACACCTTC
>few|TRBJ2-3|TRBD2|TRBV3-1
CASSQVKRGGEDTQYF
TGTGCCAGCAGCCAAGTCAAGCGGGGGGGCGAGGATACGCAGTATTTT
>few|TRBJ2-2|-|TRBV4-2
CASSQDNRGRGPPLGELFF
TGTGCCAGCAGCCAAGATAATCGCGGGCGGGGACCACCTCTGGGGGAGCTGTTTTTT
>-|TRBJ2-5|-|TRBV6-2/TRBV6-3
CASSTPVQLGAPETQYF
TGTGCCAGCAGCACCCCGGTCCAACTGGGAGCTCCGGAGACCCAGTACTTC
>few|TRBJ1-5|-|TRBV5-1
CASSLEGMSNQPQHF
TGCGCCAGCAGCTTGGAAGGAATGAGCAATCAGCCCCAGCATTTT
>few|TRBJ2-1|TRBD2|TRBV7-9
CASSAVPLAGGNNEQFF
TGTGCCAGCAGCGCCGTACCTCTAGCGGGAGGGAACAATGAGCAGTTCTTC
>-|TRBJ2-2|-|TRBV25-1
CASSETGPKTGELFF
TGTGCCAGCAGTGAAACGGGACCTAAAACCGGGGAGCTGTTTTTT
>-|TRBJ2-6|-|TRBV12-3/TRBV12-4
CASRQIPGSGANVLTF
TGTGCCAGCAGGCAAATCCCGGGTTCTGGGGCCAACGTCCTGACTTTC
>-|TRBJ2-7|TRBD1|TRBV20-1
CSARRDREFGEQYF
TGCAGTGCTAGACGCGACAGGGAGTTTGGCGAGCAGTACTTC
>many|TRBJ2-3|TRBD1|TRBV12-3/TRBV12-4
CASSTTGGTDTQYF
TGTGCCAGCAGTACAACAGGGGGGACAGATACGCAGTATTTT
>few|TRBJ2-3|-|TRBV12-3/TRBV12-4
CASSLARGGFTDTQYF
TGTGCCAGCAGTTTAGCGCGAGGCGGTTTCACAGATACGCAGTATTTT
>-|TRBJ2-7|-|TRBV18
CASSTVPNADYEQYF
TGTGCCAGCTCAACGGTCCCTAATGCGGACTACGAGCAGTACTTC
>-|TRBJ2-7|TRBD1|TRBV7-2
CASSLAAGGWNEQYF
TGTGCCAGCAGCTTAGCGGCAGGGGGCTGGAACGAGCAGTACTTC
>-|TRBJ1-2|-|TRBV7-2
CASSLIRGLSYDYGYTF
TGTGCCAGCAGCTTAATTAGAGGCTTGAGTTACGACTATGGCTACACCTTC
>few|TRBJ2-1|TRBD2|TRBV15
CATSRGGRDNEQFF
TGTGCCACCAGCAGAGGGGGGAGGGATAATGAGCAGTTCTTC
>once|TRBJ2-3|TRBD2|TRBV7-3
CASSLGLAVGDTQYF
TGTGCCAGCAGCTTGGGACTAGCGGTCGGAGATACGCAGTATTTT
>-|TRBJ2-3|-|TRBV7-9
CASSSTVFTDTQYF
TGTGCCAGCAGCTCGACCGTTTTCACAGATACGCAGTATTTT
>many|TRBJ1-2|-|TRBV12-3/TRBV12-4
CASSPVANYGYTF
TGTGCCAGCAGTCCGGTGGCTAACTATGGCTACACCTTC
>few|TRBJ1-1|TRBD1|TRBV5-1
CASSLVARGSEAFF
TGCGCCAGCAGCTTGGTGGCCAGGGGGTCTGAAGCTTTCTTT
>few|TRBJ1-3|-|TRBV4-3
CASSQDPTGSSSGNTIYF
TGCGCCAGCAGCCAAGATCCAACAGGATCGAGCTCTGGAAACACCATATATTTT
>-|TRBJ2-1|-|TRBV12-3/TRBV12-4
CASSSVWGNEQFF
TGTGCCAGCAGTTCCGTGTGGGGGAATGAGCAGTTCTTC
>many|TRBJ1-4|-|TRBV12-3/TRBV12-4
CASSFGGGKLFF
TGTGCCAGCAGTTTTGGGGGAGGAAAACTGTTTTTT
>-|TRBJ2-5|TRBD1|TRBV9
CASSVYGQGQETQYF
TGTGCCAGCAGCGTGTACGGACAGGGCCAAGAGACCCAGTACTTC
>few|TRBJ2-1|TRBD1|TRBV29-1
CSVELDRGPGEQFF
TGCAGCGTTGAATTGGACAGGGGGCCAGGTGAGCAGTTCTTC
>few|TRBJ2-5|-|TRBV20-1
CSVSTDANQETQYF
TGCAGTGTCTCGACAGACGCAAACCAAGAGACCCAGTACTTC
>-|TRBJ1-2|-|TRBV6-1
CASRDGALGGYTF
TGTGCCAGCAGGGATGGGGCCCTGGGGGGCTACACCTTC
>few|TRBJ2-2|-|TRBV9
CASSVGPQGWGELFF
TGTGCCAGCAGCGTAGGACCCCAGGGCTGGGGGGAGCTGTTTTTT